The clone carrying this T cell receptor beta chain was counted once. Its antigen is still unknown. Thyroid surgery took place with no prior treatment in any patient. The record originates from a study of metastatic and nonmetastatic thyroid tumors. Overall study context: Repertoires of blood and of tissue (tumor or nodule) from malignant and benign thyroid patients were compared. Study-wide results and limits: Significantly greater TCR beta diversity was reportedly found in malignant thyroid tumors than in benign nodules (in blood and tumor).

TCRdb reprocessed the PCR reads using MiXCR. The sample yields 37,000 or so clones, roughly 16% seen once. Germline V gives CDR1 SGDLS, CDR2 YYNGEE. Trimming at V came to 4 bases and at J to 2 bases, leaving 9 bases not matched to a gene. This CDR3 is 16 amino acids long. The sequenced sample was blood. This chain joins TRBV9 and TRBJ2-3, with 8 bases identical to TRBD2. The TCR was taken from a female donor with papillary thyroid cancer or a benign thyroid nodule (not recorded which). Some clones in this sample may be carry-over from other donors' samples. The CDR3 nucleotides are TGTGCCAGCAGCCCCCGGGGTAGCGGGAACACAGATACGCAGTATTTT. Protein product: CASSPRGSGNTDTQYF.